The 11 T cell receptor beta chains below were found in one sample sequenced in a study of blood T cell repertoires in COVID-19. The repertoire was sequenced with immunoSEQ multiplex PCR; TCRdb's copy has only in-frame clones and lacks some. The table records 200,000 or so clones, roughly 84% of them present only once. Sequenced sample: peripheral blood. The receptor source for this set is an older woman who had recovered from COVID-19.

This chain joins TRBV14 and TRBJ2-3, with 11 bases lining up with TRBD2. Germline V CDR1 and CDR2: SGHDN, FVKESK. This CDR3 has 16 residues. Trimming cost V 3 bases and J 5 bases; bases outside gene matches: 7. CDR3 in amino acids: CASSHLRTSGLDTQYF. The CDR3 coding sequence is TGTGCCAGCAGCCACCTTAGGACTAGCGGGTTAGATACGCAGTATTTT.

V is TRBV5-4 and J is TRBJ1-1; D is unresolved. This CDR3 is 12 amino acids long. V gave up 4 bases and J gave up 0 bases, with 4 bases separating them. Germline V lookup: CDR1 SGHNT, CDR2 YYREEE (reference sequence). The CDR3: CASSQMNTEAFF. CDR3 bases: TGTGCCAGCAGCCAAATGAACACTGAAGCTTTCTTT.

The rearrangement links TRBV5-1 to TRBJ2-1; TRBD1 might be the D (5 bases). With 2 bases removed from V and 9 bases from J, the gap between germline ends came to 9 bases. The CDR3 covers 12 residues. Looked up from germline, CDR1 is SGHRS and CDR2 is YFSETQ. The CDR3 spells CASSFLRAEQFF. CDR3 nucleotides: TGCGCCAGCAGCTTTCTCAGGGCTGAGCAGTTCTTC.

V gene TRBV28 combines with J gene TRBJ2-3; D is uncertain. The V gene lost 8 bases and the J gene lost 3 bases, with 6 bases spanning the gap. This CDR3 has 11 residues. Germline V gene lookup returns CDR1 MDHEN and CDR2 SYDVKM. CDR3 in DNA: TGTGCCAGCGGCTTGACAGATACGCAGTATTTT. Its translation: CASGLTDTQYF.

This chain joins TRBV25-1 and TRBJ1-1; TRBD1 matches at 7 bases. The V gene's germline CDR1 is MGHDK and CDR2 SYGVNS. This CDR3 has 15 residues. J was trimmed by 1 base and V by 4 bases; bases with no gene match: 6. CDR3 sequence reads: CASSGPGQQNTEAFF. CDR3 nucleotides: TGTGCCAGCAGTGGTCCGGGACAGCAGAACACTGAAGCTTTCTTT.

This sequence joins TRBV29-1 and TRBJ2-1, with 9 bases that match TRBD2. Germline loops: CDR1 SQVTM, CDR2 ANQGSEA. The junction had 11 bases not matched to a gene; V was cut back by 7 bases and J by 7 bases. CDR3 size: 14 residues. The CDR3 here is CSASLQAGGNEQFF. In nucleotides, the CDR3 is TGCAGCGCCTCCCTCCAAGCGGGGGGTAATGAGCAGTTCTTC.

The V and J genes are TRBV27 and TRBJ1-2, with 7 nucleotides matching TRBD1. The CDR3 totals 13 residues. The germline gives CDR1 MNHEY, CDR2 SMNVEV (reference sequence). After removal of 8 bases from V and 5 bases from J, the junction contained 8 bases not matched to a gene. CDR3 residues: CASWGAGGYGYTF. The CDR3 DNA reads as TGTGCCAGCTGGGGGGCAGGGGGTTATGGCTACACCTTC.

This clone appeared a single time. The chain has TRBV24-1 and TRBJ1-4; 10 positions agree with TRBD1. The CDR3 sequence is 18 residues long. V lost 1 base to trimming and J lost 16 bases; unmatched junction nucleotides: 20. The germline gives CDR1 KGHDR, CDR2 SFDVKD. The CDR3 nucleotides read TGTGCCACCAGTGATTTAAGAAAGACAGGGGGCGCCGGTCAAGGTCAGTTTTTT. Its protein product is CATSDLRKTGGAGQGQFF.

The chain carries TRBV2 and TRBJ1-2; possibly TRBD1 for D (6 bases). V dropped 7 bases and J dropped 7 bases, with 13 bases sitting between them. The CDR3 runs 12 residues. Per the germline V gene, CDR1 is SNHLY and CDR2 is FYNNEI. The CDR3 sequence is CASKDQGIGYTF. CDR3 DNA sequence: TGTGCCAGCAAAGATCAGGGGATTGGCTACACCTTC. The entire variable domain, with the rest obtained from reference TRBV2 and TRBJ1-2, is as follows: EPEVTQTPSHQVTQMGQEVILRCVPISNHLYFYWYRQILGQKVEFLVSFYNNEISEKSEIFDDQFSVERPDGSNFTLKIRSTKLEDSAMYFCASKDQGIGYTFGSGTRLTVV.

This chain uses TRBV29-1 with TRBJ1-2, with unresolved D. The V and J ends lost 5 bases and 6 bases respectively, with 7 bases between them. The CDR3 has 10 residues. From germline, CDR1 is SQVTM and CDR2 ANQGSEA. The CDR3 here is CSVRGNGYTF. In DNA form, the CDR3 reads TGCAGCGTTCGAGGGAATGGCTACACCTTC.

V gene TRBV16 combines with J gene TRBJ1-5; a weak D match, TRBD1 (5 bases). V was trimmed by 4 bases and J by 3 bases, leaving 13 bases between them. Germline V gene lookup returns CDR1 KGHSY and CDR2 FQNENV. This CDR3 contains 15 residues. The CDR3 DNA reads as TGTGCCAGCAGCCGCCGCAGGGTTGACAATCAGCCCCAGCATTTT. This sequence encodes CASSRRRVDNQPQHF.